Presented here are 19 T cell receptor beta chains from one specimen sequenced in a study of blood T cell repertoires in COVID-19. Profiled with immunoSEQ multiplex PCR; TCRdb holds only in-frame clones, not every one. The repertoire consists of about 150,000 clones, with 85% to 90% occurring once and the leading ten covering roughly 13%. Sequenced material: peripheral blood. Receptor source: a man between 18 and 35 years old with COVID-19, enrolled during active disease.

The chain links TRBV11-3 to TRBJ2-3; 16 bases fit TRBD2. CDR3 length: 17 amino acids. Germline CDR1 reads SGHNT; CDR2 reads YENEEA. V shed 5 bases and J 5 bases; nucleotides not matched to a gene: 7. This chain's CDR3 is CASSPGLAGGGGDTQYF. For the CDR3, the DNA is TGTGCCAGCAGCCCGGGACTAGCGGGAGGGGGAGGAGATACGCAGTATTTT.

V is TRBV9 and J is TRBJ1-3, with no clear D. Germline V gives CDR1 SGDLS, CDR2 YYNGEE. The CDR3 covers 15 residues. Deletions cut 4 bases from V and 2 bases from J, with 13 bases between. CDR3 coding DNA: TGTGCCAGCAGCCTCGGCGGAGTTCCTGGAAACACCATATATTTT. Encoded protein: CASSLGGVPGNTIYF.

The chain is built from TRBV11-1 and TRBJ1-1; possibly TRBD1 for D (6 bases). The CDR3 is 13 residues long. The germline V and J ends were trimmed by 4 bases and 5 bases, with 11 bases remaining between them. CDR1 and CDR2 from the germline V gene are SGHAT and FQDESV (reference sequence). The CDR3 reads CASSYRGGTEAFF. The CDR3 region has the DNA TGTGCCAGCAGCTATAGGGGGGGGACTGAAGCTTTCTTT. The full variable domain, completed using reference TRBV11-1 and TRBJ1-1, is EAEVAQSPRYKITEKSQAVAFWCDPISGHATLYWYRQILGQGPELLVQFQDESVVDDSQLPKDRFSAERLKGVDSTLKIQPAELGDSAMYLCASSYRGGTEAFFGQGTRLTVV.

This clone is a singleton in its sample. The DNA of the CDR3 is TGTGCCAGTAGTATTCGGCAGGCGCCGAACACCGGGGAGCTGTTTTTT. The encoded protein is CASSIRQAPNTGELFF. This chain links TRBV19 with TRBJ2-2; the D is unclear. CDR1 and CDR2 from the germline V gene are LNHDA and SQIVND (reference sequence). V was pared by 3 bases and J by 0 bases, with 11 bases between. The CDR3 is 16 residues long.

The chain is built from TRBV6-2 or TRBV6-3 and TRBJ1-2, with D possibly matching TRBD1 (5 bases). Trimming stripped 0 bases from V and 8 bases from J, with 13 bases between. CDR3 size: 14 residues. Germline V CDR1 and CDR2: MNHEY, SVGEGT. This CDR3 is CASSYSRRDSGYTF. The CDR3, as DNA: TGTGCCAGCAGTTACTCCAGAAGGGACTCGGGCTACACCTTC.

V usage is TRBV30 and J usage is TRBJ2-1; TRBD1 matches 11 bases. V trimming: 7 bases; J trimming: 1 base; junction bases outside the gene matches: 6. CDR3 length: 15 amino acids. CDR1 and CDR2 (germline): GTSNPN, SVGIG (reference sequence). The CDR3 protein is CAFRGDRGSYNEQFF. The CDR3 DNA follows: TGTGCCTTCCGTGGGGACAGGGGGTCCTACAATGAGCAGTTCTTC.

The chain employs TRBV7-9 and TRBJ1-2, with D possibly matching TRBD1 (5 bases). Trimming removed 2 bases from V and 0 bases from J, with 16 bases in between. The CDR3 covers 17 residues. Germline values: CDR1 SEHNR, CDR2 FQNEAQ (reference sequence). The CDR3 spells CASSLSAGILPNYGYTF. The CDR3 DNA reads as TGTGCCAGCAGCTTATCGGCAGGGATCCTCCCTAACTATGGCTACACCTTC.

In DNA form, the CDR3 reads TGTGCCAGCAGCCAGGCCGCGACAGGGTATCACTATGGCTACACCTTC. Translation: CASSQAATGYHYGYTF. The chain is built from TRBV11-2 and TRBJ1-2, with 7 bases fitting TRBD1. The CDR3 extends over 16 amino acids. J gave up 3 bases and V 5 bases, and 12 bases lay outside the gene matches. Germline V gene sequence: CDR1 SGHAT, CDR2 FQNNGV.

The V and J genes are TRBV5-1 and TRBJ2-7, with 11 bases identical to TRBD1. The germline gives CDR1 SGHRS, CDR2 YFSETQ. The CDR3 has 18 amino acids. With 4 bases clipped from V and 5 bases from J, the junction kept 17 bases outside the gene matches. CDR3 loop: CASSPTGTGGRIRNEQYF. The CDR3 DNA is TGCGCCAGCAGCCCCACCGGGACAGGGGGACGAATAAGGAACGAGCAGTACTTC.

A single count supports this clone. The chain couples TRBV13 to TRBJ2-2; D call uncertain. Germline assignment: CDR1 PRHDT and CDR2 FYEKMQ (reference sequence). The CDR3 totals 16 residues. V dropped 6 bases and J dropped 4 bases, with 18 bases sitting between them. In DNA form, the CDR3 reads TGTGCCAGCAGGGAATCTAGTATCACTTTCACCGGGGAGCTGTTTTTT. Translated: CASRESSITFTGELFF. The complete variable domain, with remaining parts taken from reference TRBV13 and TRBJ2-2, reads AAGVIQSPRHLIKEKRETATLKCYPIPRHDTVYWYQQGPGQDPQFLISFYEKMQSDKGSIPDRFSAQQFSDYHSELNMSSLELGDSALYFCASRESSITFTGELFFGEGSRLTVL.

The chain is built from TRBV29-1 and TRBJ2-1; 7 nucleotides align to TRBD1. V was clipped by 8 bases and J by 8 bases; unmatched bases: 9. The V gene's germline CDR1 is SQVTM and CDR2 ANQGSEA. CDR3 length: 12 amino acids. CDR3 loop: CSITGDIHEQFF. The CDR3 nucleotides read TGCAGCATTACAGGGGACATTCATGAGCAGTTCTTC.

The gene calls are TRBV27 and TRBJ2-3; 8 nucleotides line up with TRBD2. The CDR3 length is 15 residues. After removal of 4 bases from V and 10 bases from J, the junction contained 13 bases not matched to a gene. Germline V lookup: CDR1 MNHEY, CDR2 SMNVEV (reference sequence). CDR3 coding DNA: TGTGCCAGCAGTTCGCGCTCGGGACTAGAGAGGTCGCAGTATTTT. Protein: CASSSRSGLERSQYF.

This clone was counted a few times. The J gene is TRBJ1-4, the V gene TRBV4-1; D is ambiguous. Germline V gene data show CDR1 as MGHRA and CDR2 as YSYEKL. The CDR3 totals 13 residues. V lost 4 bases and J 7 bases, leaving 10 bases between the germline ends. CDR3 region: CASSLLGGEKLFF. The CDR3 DNA sequence: TGCGCCAGCAGCCTTCTGGGAGGTGAAAAACTGTTTTTT.

The chain employs TRBV10-1 and TRBJ2-3; tentatively, D is TRBD1 (6 bases). V dropped 9 bases and J dropped 5 bases, with 18 bases sitting between them. Germline V CDR1 and CDR2: WNHNN, SYGVQD (reference sequence). The CDR3 is made up of 14 amino acids. In DNA form, the CDR3 reads TGCGCCAGTTTCCGGGACAAAAGGGGAGATACGCAGTATTTT. Translated, it gives CASFRDKRGDTQYF.

The chain uses TRBV28 and TRBJ1-5; D gene ambiguous. The CDR3 consists of 14 residues. Per germline, CDR1 MDHEN and CDR2 SYDVKM. The V end was cut by 8 bases, the J end by 2 bases, with 13 bases between. The CDR3 nucleotides are TGTGCCAGCGAGGGAGATCGGGGCAATCAGCCCCAGCATTTT. Translated: CASEGDRGNQPQHF.

The chain combines TRBV10-2 with TRBJ2-5; TRBD1 agrees at 8 bases. The CDR3 has 12 amino acids. Trimming cost V 6 bases and J 5 bases; bases outside gene matches: 2. The germline V gene encodes CDR1 WSHSY and CDR2 SAAADI. The CDR3: CASSTGGETQYF. The DNA of the CDR3 is TGCGCCAGCAGCACAGGGGGGGAGACCCAGTACTTC.

The rearrangement joins TRBV5-1 to TRBJ2-5, with TRBD1 identical over 8 bases. The V segment lost 3 bases and the J segment 5 bases; nucleotides outside the gene matches: 6. This CDR3 spans 14 amino acids. Germline CDR1 is SGHRS and CDR2 is YFSETQ. The CDR3 DNA sequence: TGCGCCAGCAGCTCTAGGACAGGGAGGGAGACCCAGTACTTC. Translated, it gives CASSSRTGRETQYF.

The chain couples TRBV19 to TRBJ2-3, with 12 bases matching TRBD2. Trimming removed 3 bases from V and 3 bases from J; junction bases left unmatched: 1. The CDR3 runs 15 residues. CDR1 and CDR2 from the germline V gene are LNHDA and SQIVND (reference sequence). CDR3 nucleotides: TGTGCCAGTAGTATCGGACTAGCGGGAACAGATACGCAGTATTTT. This encodes CASSIGLAGTDTQYF.

The CDR3 nucleotides read TGTGCCAGCAGCCGTTCGGAGGGACCCCACGAGCAGTACTTC. This codes for CASSRSEGPHEQYF. This chain links TRBV11-2 with TRBJ2-7; TRBD2 is a possible D gene (6 bases). From germline, CDR1 is SGHAT and CDR2 FQNNGV. Trimming pared 5 bases from V and 5 bases from J, leaving 16 bases between. The CDR3 sequence is 14 residues long.